This TCR beta chain was captured by sequencing in a study of early T cells in non-severe SARS-CoV-2 infection. Study as a whole: The study sequenced bulk RNA from unsorted whole blood, with chains unpaired. Study-wide results and caveats: VDJdb-based matching was biased toward anti-spike CD8 responses and missed private and CD4 specificities.

The CDR3 runs to 14 residues. Germline V gives CDR1 LGHDT, CDR2 YNNKEL (reference sequence). Trimming took 3 bases from V and 9 from J; bases not matched to a gene: 8. cDNA molecules, individually, were tagged with unique molecular identifiers. Each CDR3 protein is one row after TCRdb ran MiXCR on the 5' RACE reads. Of around 44,000 distinct CDR3 sequences in the sample, approximately 9.8% were seen once. As regards this clonotype: Its target is not known.

The specimen sequenced was whole blood. The receptor was derived from an adult who was a healthcare worker with PCR-confirmed SARS-CoV-2 infection or an uninfected control (not recorded which). V usage is TRBV3-1 and J usage is TRBJ2-1; 7 bases line up with TRBD2. CDR3 residues: CASSQVGLTSEQFF. The CDR3 DNA is TGTGCCAGCAGCCAGGTGGGACTAACGAGTGAGCAGTTCTTC.